What follows are 27 T cell receptor beta chains derived from one specimen sequenced in a study of shared clonotypes between healthy human individuals. TCRdb's table, derived via immunoSEQ multiplex PCR, lists solely in-frame clones and lacks some. The repertoire has roughly 2,000,000 clones, over 85% of them found once; the top ten carry approximately 1%. CD45RO-negative, CCR7-positively selected cells formed the naive CD8 fraction, excluding terminally differentiated effector memory CD45RA+ cells. Sequencing was done on a sample of naive CD8+ T cells sorted from blood. These receptors all come from a young man in good health.

CDR3 region: CASSHSGTSMEQYF. CDR3 coding DNA: TGCGCCAGCAGCCACTCCGGGACATCTATGGAGCAGTACTTC. The chain joins TRBV4-1 to TRBJ2-7, with a weak D call TRBD1 (6 bases). The CDR3 is 14 amino acids. CDR1 and CDR2 from the germline V gene are MGHRA and YSYEKL. V was clipped by 3 bases and J by 7 bases, with 16 bases between them.

The chain carries TRBV6-5 and TRBJ2-7; D unclear. The germline V gene encodes CDR1 MNHEY and CDR2 SVGAGI. V shed 6 bases and J shed 2 bases, with 14 bases lying between them. The CDR3 runs 14 residues. The CDR3 DNA is TGTGCCAGCAGCAACACGGCAGGTACCTACGAGCAGTACTTC. Its translation is CASSNTAGTYEQYF.

This chain uses TRBV7-6 with TRBJ2-3, with 9 bases matching TRBD2. The CDR3 is 15 amino acids. Germline CDR1 SGHVS, CDR2 FNYEAQ. J was trimmed by 4 bases and V by 5 bases; bases with no gene match: 7. The CDR3 loop reads CASSTAGGVADTQYF. The CDR3 DNA is TGTGCCAGCAGCACAGCGGGGGGCGTAGCAGATACGCAGTATTTT.

This clone occurred once. CDR3 region: CASSSTGVGSYNEQFF. The CDR3 coding sequence is TGTGCCAGCAGTTCAACAGGGGTGGGTAGTTACAATGAGCAGTTCTTC. This sequence joins TRBV28 and TRBJ2-1, with 7 nucleotides matching TRBD1. The CDR3 length is 16 residues. The germline CDR1 and CDR2 sequences are MDHEN and SYDVKM. J lost 4 bases, V lost 4 bases, and 10 bases had no gene match.

V gene TRBV7-9 combines with J gene TRBJ1-6; no reliable D call. V was pared by 1 base and J by 10 bases, with 5 bases between. The CDR3 has 12 residues. CDR1 and CDR2 (germline): SEHNR, FQNEAQ (reference sequence). The CDR3 loop reads CASSLETSPLHF. The CDR3, as DNA: TGTGCCAGCAGCTTAGAAACCTCACCCCTCCACTTT. Full variable domain (outside the CDR3, taken from reference TRBV7-9 and TRBJ1-6): DTGVSQNPRHKITKRGQNVTFRCDPISEHNRLYWYRQTLGQGPEFLTYFQNEAQLEKSRLLSDRFSAERPKGSFSTLEIQRTEQGDSAMYLCASSLETSPLHFGNGTRLTVT.

This clone was seen more than once but under ten times. This same CDR3 is encoded by further DNA sequences in the sample. This sequence joins TRBV30 and TRBJ2-1; no clear D gene. CDR3 length: 11 residues. CDR1 is GTSNPN and CDR2 is SVGIG in the germline V gene (reference sequence). The V end lost 0 bases, the J end lost 6 bases, and 3 bases lay between the germline ends. This CDR3 is CAWSVINEQFF. For the CDR3, the DNA is TGTGCCTGGAGTGTAATCAATGAGCAGTTCTTC. Combining the CDR3 with reference TRBV30 and TRBJ2-1 gives the whole variable domain SQTIHQWPATLVQPVGSPLSLECTVEGTSNPNLYWYRQAAGRGLQLLFYSVGIGQISSEVPQNLSASRPQDRQFILSSKKLLLSDSGFYLCAWSVINEQFFGPGTRLTVL.

The CDR3, as DNA: TGCGCCAGCGGTACAGGGGGAATCAATAATTCACCCCTCCACTTT. This gives the protein CASGTGGINNSPLHF. The chain carries TRBV10-2 and TRBJ1-6, with 8 bases that match TRBD1. The V gene end was trimmed by 8 bases and the J gene end by 5 bases; junction bases not matched to a gene: 8. CDR1 is WSHSY, CDR2 SAAADI, per germline. The CDR3 contains 15 residues.

Worth noting for this clone: The sample contains more than one DNA sequence encoding this CDR3. The DNA of the CDR3 is TGTGCCAGCGGGCCGGGCTACGAGCAGTACTTC. This codes for CASGPGYEQYF. This rearrangement joins TRBV28 to TRBJ2-7, with D uncertain. From germline, CDR1 is MDHEN and CDR2 SYDVKM. Trimming cost V 8 bases and J 3 bases, with 8 bases left between them. This CDR3 comprises 11 residues.

In the case of this clone: The identical CDR3 is also encoded by other nucleotide sequences in the sample. The chain joins TRBV5-1 to TRBJ1-1; 7 bases map to TRBD1. Germline V gene data show CDR1 as SGHRS and CDR2 as YFSETQ. Losses at the gene ends were 0 bases for V and 2 bases for J; bases not matched to a gene: 1. This CDR3 has 14 amino acids. The CDR3 DNA follows: TGCGCCAGCAGCTTGGAGGGGGCAAACACTGAAGCTTTCTTT. Encoded protein: CASSLEGANTEAFF.

The chain joins TRBV7-9 to TRBJ2-7, with D perhaps TRBD2 (6 bases). Germline CDR1 reads SEHNR; CDR2 reads FQNEAQ (reference sequence). The CDR3 runs 15 residues. Trimming left V 1 base short and J 7 bases short, with 17 bases between. CDR3 nucleotides: TGTGCCAGCAGCTTAGTCGGCACGGGGGTCGGGGAGCAGTACTTC. Its translation: CASSLVGTGVGEQYF.

V usage is TRBV2 and J usage is TRBJ2-7; tentative D call: TRBD2 (6 bases). The V and J ends lost 3 bases and 4 bases respectively, with 16 bases between them. The CDR3 loop spans 15 amino acids. Germline loops: CDR1 SNHLY, CDR2 FYNNEI. The CDR3 sequence: CASSEAIGSEYEQYF. The CDR3 region has the DNA TGTGCCAGCAGTGAGGCGATCGGGAGCGAGTACGAGCAGTACTTC.

The chain links TRBV7-3 to TRBJ2-2; 9 bases match TRBD1. Germline V gene data show CDR1 as SGHTA and CDR2 as FQGTGA. The J segment lost 7 bases and the V segment lost 2 bases, leaving 8 bases of the junction unmatched. This CDR3 has 16 residues. CDR3 sequence: CASSLGLGQGGGELFF. The DNA for the CDR3 is TGTGCCAGCAGCTTAGGTCTGGGACAGGGCGGCGGGGAGCTGTTTTTT.

This clone has only one observation. This chain links TRBV7-9 with TRBJ2-2, with unresolved D. CDR1 and CDR2 from the germline V gene are SEHNR and FQNEAQ (reference sequence). The CDR3 runs to 15 residues. The V end was cut by 1 base, the J end by 4 bases, with 10 bases between. CDR3 sequence (DNA): TGTGCCAGCAGCTTAGTGGCAATCGGCACCGGGGAGCTGTTTTTT. Residues: CASSLVAIGTGELFF.

The rearrangement uses TRBV19 and TRBJ1-2; possible D gene TRBD1, 6 bases. The germline V and J ends were trimmed by 10 bases and 0 bases, with 12 bases remaining between them. The CDR3 sequence is 13 residues long. Germline V CDR1 and CDR2: LNHDA, SQIVND (reference sequence). The CDR3 protein is CATRQGSNYGYTF. The CDR3 DNA is TGTGCCACCCGGCAGGGGTCTAACTATGGCTACACCTTC.

As concerns this clone: This same CDR3 is encoded by further DNA sequences in the sample. This sequence joins TRBV5-6 and TRBJ2-7, with D perhaps matching TRBD1 or TRBD2 (5 bases each). Germline V gives CDR1 SGHDT, CDR2 YYEEEE. CDR3 length: 13 residues. V was clipped by 2 bases and J by 4 bases, with 10 bases between them. This CDR3 reads CASSFLEGYEQYF. CDR3 nucleotide sequence: TGTGCCAGCAGCTTCCTCGAGGGGTACGAGCAGTACTTC.

This chain connects TRBV6-5 to TRBJ1-5; no firm D call. The CDR3 is made up of 15 amino acids. With 6 bases removed from V and 2 bases from J, the gap between germline ends came to 14 bases. Germline lookup yields CDR1 MNHEY and CDR2 SVGAGI. The CDR3 spells CASSQESGGNQPQHF. Written as DNA, the CDR3 is TGTGCCAGCAGCCAAGAGTCTGGGGGCAATCAGCCCCAGCATTTT.

The gene calls are TRBV27 and TRBJ2-3; 10 positions match TRBD2. The CDR3 consists of 15 residues. The germline gives CDR1 MNHEY, CDR2 SMNVEV (reference sequence). V was clipped by 5 bases and J by 4 bases; unmatched bases: 6. The CDR3 loop is CASSIQRGGPDTQYF. CDR3 nucleotides: TGTGCCAGCAGTATTCAGCGGGGGGGCCCAGATACGCAGTATTTT.

The chain combines TRBV27 with TRBJ2-5; 14 nucleotides agree with TRBD2. V lost 5 bases and J lost 4; bases outside the gene matches: 9. The germline CDR1 and CDR2 sequences are MNHEY and SMNVEV (reference sequence). This CDR3 spans 17 amino acids. CDR3 amino acids: CASSPLTSGGARETQYF. The CDR3 DNA reads as TGTGCCAGCAGTCCTCTGACTAGCGGGGGGGCCAGAGAGACCCAGTACTTC.

V and J are TRBV19 and TRBJ2-7; TRBD1 agrees at 10 bases. Germline CDR1 reads LNHDA; CDR2 reads SQIVND (reference sequence). The CDR3 consists of 18 residues. Trimming took 6 bases from V and 0 from J; bases not matched to a gene: 14. DNA for the CDR3: TGTGCCAGTAGCACATGGGGGGACAGGGGCCGCCTCTCCTACGAGCAGTACTTC. Translated: CASSTWGDRGRLSYEQYF.

In regard to this clone: Other DNA variants within this sample encode the same CDR3. The chain joins TRBV4-1 to TRBJ2-7; D gene unclear. CDR1 MGHRA and CDR2 YSYEKL come from the germline V gene. With 1 base removed from V and 3 bases from J, the gap between germline ends came to 7 bases. The CDR3 extends over 13 amino acids. CDR3 sequence (DNA): TGCGCCAGCAGCCAAGGGGTTTTCTACGAGCAGTACTTC. Encoded protein: CASSQGVFYEQYF.

In DNA, the CDR3 is TGTGCCAGCAGCCCGGGACCTAGCACAGATACGCAGTATTTT. Its translation is CASSPGPSTDTQYF. The V and J genes are TRBV9 and TRBJ2-3; D may correspond to TRBD1 or TRBD2 (5 bases each). V lost 4 bases and J 0 bases, leaving 9 bases between the germline ends. Germline assignment: CDR1 SGDLS and CDR2 YYNGEE. The CDR3 contains 14 residues.

The chain employs TRBV7-9 and TRBJ2-5, with TRBD2 matching 7 bases. Trimming took 7 bases from V and 3 from J; bases not matched to a gene: 14. Germline-derived CDR1 and CDR2 are SEHNR and FQNEAQ (reference sequence). The CDR3 consists of 16 residues. The CDR3 bases are TGTGCCAGCACCCTCTTAGCGACTAGCATTAAAGAGACCCAGTACTTC. Translation gives CASTLLATSIKETQYF.

This clone was seen only a few times. CDR3 bases: TGTGCCAGCAGTTTCGGGGGGGCGGAGACCCAGTACTTC. It translates to CASSFGGAETQYF. V and J are TRBV28 and TRBJ2-5, with TRBD2 identical over 8 bases. Germline CDR1 MDHEN, CDR2 SYDVKM. This CDR3 region has 13 residues. Trimming at V came to 3 bases and at J to 5 bases, leaving 2 bases not matched to a gene.

This clone has a count of ten or more. The chain combines TRBV6-5 with TRBJ1-5; D is uncertain. This CDR3 region has 15 residues. CDR1 and CDR2 (germline): MNHEY, SVGAGI. Trimming cost V 5 bases and J 0 bases, with 11 bases left between them. The CDR3 DNA reads TGTGCCAGCAGTCTACTTCCAGGTAGCAATCAGCCCCAGCATTTT. Amino acids: CASSLLPGSNQPQHF.

The rearrangement uses TRBV30 and TRBJ2-1; 7 bases map to TRBD2. The CDR3 contains 14 residues. Germline assignment: CDR1 GTSNPN and CDR2 SVGIG (reference sequence). The trim removed 1 base at V and 7 bases at J, leaving 7 bases unmatched. The CDR3 reads CAWSDVGTNNEQFF. In nucleotides, the CDR3 is TGTGCCTGGAGTGATGTTGGGACTAATAATGAGCAGTTCTTC.

V gene TRBV7-2 combines with J gene TRBJ2-1; D is unclear. V lost 4 bases and J lost 7, with 14 bases in between. CDR1 and CDR2 (germline): SGHTA, FQGNSA. This CDR3 contains 14 residues. CDR3 loop: CASSWVPPGNEQFF. CDR3 bases: TGTGCCAGCAGCTGGGTTCCCCCCGGGAATGAGCAGTTCTTC. Looking up the rest from reference TRBV7-2 and TRBJ2-1 gives the full variable domain: GAGVSQSPSNKVTEKGKDVELRCDPISGHTALYWYRQSLGQGLEFLIYFQGNSAPDKSGLPSDRFSAERTGGSVSTLTIQRTQQEDSAVYLCASSWVPPGNEQFFGPGTRLTVL.

This chain uses TRBV5-1 with TRBJ2-3; 12 bases are a match to TRBD2. The CDR3 consists of 16 residues. The J segment lost 6 bases and the V segment lost 3 bases, leaving 8 bases of the junction unmatched. Looked up from germline, CDR1 is SGHRS and CDR2 is YFSETQ. The CDR3 DNA is TGCGCCAGCAGCTCAGCTAGCGGGGGGGCCGTCGATACGCAGTATTTT. It codes for CASSSASGGAVDTQYF.